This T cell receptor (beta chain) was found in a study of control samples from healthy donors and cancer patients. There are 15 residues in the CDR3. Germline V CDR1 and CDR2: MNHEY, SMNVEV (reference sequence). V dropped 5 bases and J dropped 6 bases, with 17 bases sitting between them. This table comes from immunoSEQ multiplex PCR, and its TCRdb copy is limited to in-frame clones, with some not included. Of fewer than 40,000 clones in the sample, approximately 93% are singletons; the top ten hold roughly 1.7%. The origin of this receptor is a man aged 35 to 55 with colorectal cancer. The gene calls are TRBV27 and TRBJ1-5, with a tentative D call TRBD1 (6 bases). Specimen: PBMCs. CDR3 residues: CASSDSGAGGQPQHF. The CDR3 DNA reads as TGTGCCAGCAGTGATTCAGGGGCCGGCGGTCAGCCCCAGCATTTT.